The subject of this entry is one TCR beta chain. This record belongs to a study of beta chain features in type 1 diabetes. Cells sorted by CD45RO/CCR7/CD25/CD127/CD95/CD27 comprised CD4+ naive, central memory, regulatory and stem cell-like memory cells. Per germline, CDR1 MDHEN and CDR2 SYDVKM. The J segment lost 0 bases and the V segment lost 6 bases, leaving 5 bases of the junction unmatched. The length of the CDR3 is 15 residues. Isolated RNA was reverse transcribed in full, so expressed TCRB transcripts were sequenced. Measured with immunoSEQ multiplex PCR; TCRdb has only the in-frame clones, and not every one. The sample consists of roughly 400,000 clones, about 15% of them appearing once.

The chain employs TRBV28 and TRBJ2-7; 10 nucleotides line up with TRBD2. Source material: naive CD4+ T cells from blood. This clonotype was sampled from a man aged 25-45 years in good health. CDR3 bases: TGTGCCAGCAGACTAGCGGGGACCAACTCCTACGAGCAGTACTTC. It specifies CASRLAGTNSYEQYF.